These 9 T cell receptor beta chains share one sample of origin, sequenced in a study of CD8 T cells in ankylosing spondylitis. TCRdb recomputed calls from the 5' RACE reads with MiXCR, one row per CDR3 protein. The repertoire holds 150,000 to 200,000 distinct CDR3 sequences, more than 9% seen once, with about 28% in the top ten. The sample was blood, either unsorted or a sorted T cell fraction (not recorded which). Source of these receptors: a male donor with ankylosing spondylitis or in good health (not recorded which).

This clonotype was seen many times. The chain uses TRBV20-1 and TRBJ1-2; weak D call: TRBD1 (5 bases). CDR1 is DFQATT, CDR2 SNEGSKA, per germline (reference sequence). V was clipped by 7 bases and J by 6 bases, with 24 bases between them. This CDR3 comprises 15 residues. CDR3 nucleotides: TGCAGTGTCGATTTCAGGGCAAAACGAGGGGATGGCTACACCTTC. Its translation is CSVDFRAKRGDGYTF.

In its sample, this clonotype was seen a few times. The CDR3 DNA follows: TGTGCCAGCAGCTTAGTACTAGCGGGGGGGATGAATGAGCAGTTCTTC. Translated: CASSLVLAGGMNEQFF. J is TRBJ2-1 and V is TRBV11-3, with 13 bases fitting TRBD2. This CDR3 spans 16 amino acids. The J segment lost 7 bases and the V segment lost 1 base, leaving 4 bases of the junction unmatched. Germline V gene lookup returns CDR1 SGHNT and CDR2 YENEEA. The complete variable domain, with remaining parts taken from reference TRBV11-3 and TRBJ2-1, reads EAGVVQSPRYKIIEKKQPVAFWCNPISGHNTLYWYLQNLGQGPELLIRYENEEAVDDSQLPKDRFSAERLKGVDSTLKIQPAELGDSAVYLCASSLVLAGGMNEQFFGPGTRLTVL.

This clonotype was counted at least ten times. The chain links TRBV7-9 to TRBJ2-3; 8 bases are a match to TRBD2. This CDR3 has 16 residues. V lost 1 base, J lost 2 bases, and 5 bases stayed unmatched. Germline V lookup: CDR1 SEHNR, CDR2 FQNEAQ (reference sequence). CDR3 protein: CASSLESGGHTDTQYF. CDR3 coding DNA: TGTGCCAGCAGCTTAGAGAGCGGGGGACACACAGATACGCAGTATTTT. The entire variable domain, with the rest obtained from reference TRBV7-9 and TRBJ2-3, is as follows: DTGVSQNPRHKITKRGQNVTFRCDPISEHNRLYWYRQTLGQGPEFLTYFQNEAQLEKSRLLSDRFSAERPKGSFSTLEIQRTEQGDSAMYLCASSLESGGHTDTQYFGPGTRLTVL.

The chain couples TRBV2 to TRBJ2-7; 12 nucleotides align to TRBD2. The CDR3 consists of 15 residues. From germline, CDR1 is SNHLY and CDR2 FYNNEI. After removal of 5 bases from V and 7 bases from J, the junction contained 9 bases not matched to a gene. The CDR3 loop is CASSWTSGATGEQYF. The CDR3 bases are TGTGCCAGCAGTTGGACTAGCGGGGCCACGGGGGAGCAGTACTTC.

This clonotype has a count of ten or more. The genes are TRBV28 and TRBJ2-5; 9 bases match TRBD1. With V trimmed by 2 bases and J by 1 base, 2 bases remained unmatched. Germline V gene sequence: CDR1 MDHEN, CDR2 SYDVKM. The CDR3 contains 15 residues. The CDR3 loop is CASSLATGGQETQYF. The CDR3 nucleotides read TGTGCCAGCAGTTTAGCGACAGGGGGCCAAGAGACCCAGTACTTC.

The sample holds a few counts of this clonotype. The gene calls are TRBV11-3 and TRBJ1-4; D call uncertain. Per germline, CDR1 SGHNT and CDR2 YENEEA. This CDR3 spans 17 amino acids. V was shortened by 5 bases and J by 4 bases, with 20 bases between the two germline ends. For the CDR3, the DNA is TGTGCCAGCAGCAAAAGGCCGGCGGAGGCGCATAATGAAAAACTGTTTTTT. This sequence encodes CASSKRPAEAHNEKLFF. The full variable domain, with the rest looked up from reference TRBV11-3 and TRBJ1-4, is EAGVVQSPRYKIIEKKQPVAFWCNPISGHNTLYWYLQNLGQGPELLIRYENEEAVDDSQLPKDRFSAERLKGVDSTLKIQPAELGDSAVYLCASSKRPAEAHNEKLFFGSGTQLSVL.

This clonotype was recorded at least ten times. The chain joins TRBV27 to TRBJ2-3; TRBD2 aligns across 8 bases. Germline V gene sequence: CDR1 MNHEY, CDR2 SMNVEV (reference sequence). This CDR3 is built from 15 residues. The ends lost 2 bases at V and 5 bases at J; junction bases unmatched: 6. The CDR3 loop reads CASSLNGRAGDTQYF. The CDR3 nucleotides read TGTGCCAGCAGTTTAAACGGGAGGGCTGGAGATACGCAGTATTTT.

In its sample, this clonotype was seen many times. This chain joins TRBV12-3 or TRBV12-4 and TRBJ2-1, with 12 bases that match TRBD2. CDR3 size: 16 residues. The J segment lost 8 bases and the V segment lost 6 bases, leaving 11 bases of the junction unmatched. This CDR3 reads CASSPTSGSGIDEQFF. The CDR3 DNA is TGTGCCAGCAGCCCGACTAGCGGGAGCGGAATCGATGAGCAGTTCTTC.

A few counts support this clonotype. The chain recombines TRBV6-2 or TRBV6-3 with TRBJ2-6; 9 positions match TRBD2. CDR1 and CDR2 (germline): MNHEY, SVGEGT. V was pared by 6 bases and J by 2 bases, with 14 bases of the junction left unmatched. The CDR3 sequence is 19 residues long. CDR3 nucleotides: TGTGCCAGCAGCGACGGGCTAGCGGGGCCAACTGCTGGGGCCAACGTCCTGACTTTC. Protein product: CASSDGLAGPTAGANVLTF.